A selection of T cell receptor beta chains follows, all from one sample in a study of shared clonotypes between healthy human individuals. The table came from immunoSEQ multiplex PCR; TCRdb's copy has only in-frame clones and leaves some out. The sample lists about a million clones, about three quarters occurring once. Sequences were obtained from memory CD4+ T cells sorted from blood. These receptors originate from a young man in good health. Both conserved end residues are part of each CDR3. A D gene is named only where the DNA matches it firmly. Rows give clone size only sometimes, using once, few, many, or a class for an expanded clone.

V: TRBV15; D: -; J: TRBJ2-3; size: few; CDR3: CATSSDSPPTSAQYF; DNA: TGTGCCACCAGCAGTGACAGCCCACCTACTTCCGCGCAGTATTTT
V: TRBV30; D: TRBD1; J: TRBJ1-2; size: -; CDR3: CAWATGKTNGYTF; DNA: TGTGCCTGGGCGACAGGGAAGACTAATGGCTACACCTTC
V: TRBV30; D: -; J: TRBJ2-1; size: -; CDR3: CAWSDDSRLQFF; DNA: TGTGCCTGGAGCGACGACAGCCGATTGCAGTTCTTC
V: TRBV27; D: TRBD1; J: TRBJ2-1; size: -; CDR3: CASRSPGQGVHEQFF; DNA: TGTGCCAGCCGGAGTCCGGGACAGGGAGTTCATGAGCAGTTCTTC
V: TRBV5-4; D: TRBD1; J: TRBJ2-3; size: medium-sized; CDR3: CASRLDRGLTDTQYF; DNA: TGTGCCAGCAGACTGGACAGGGGGCTGACAGATACGCAGTATTTT
V: TRBV30; D: TRBD2; J: TRBJ2-7; size: -; CDR3: CAWLIAGGPSYEQYF; DNA: TGTGCCTGGTTAATAGCGGGAGGGCCGTCCTACGAGCAGTACTTC
V: TRBV18; D: -; J: TRBJ2-7; size: -; CDR3: CASSPRQADYEQYF; DNA: TGTGCCAGCTCACCTCGACAGGCCGACTACGAGCAGTACTTC
V: TRBV4-1; D: TRBD2; J: TRBJ2-2; size: -; CDR3: CASSPRGVLAGVGTGELFF; DNA: TGCGCCAGCAGCCCAAGAGGTGTTCTAGCGGGAGTGGGCACCGGGGAGCTGTTTTTT
V: TRBV5-6; D: -; J: TRBJ1-1; size: -; CDR3: CASSLERVNTEAFF; DNA: TGTGCCAGCAGCTTGGAGAGGGTGAACACTGAAGCTTTCTTT
V: TRBV30; D: -; J: TRBJ2-2; size: -; CDR3: CAWSVVGVRTGELFF; DNA: TGTGCCTGGAGTGTTGTAGGAGTTCGGACCGGGGAGCTGTTTTTT
V: TRBV6-1; D: -; J: TRBJ2-5; size: -; CDR3: CASNRVEETQYF; DNA: TGTGCCAGCAATAGGGTTGAGGAGACCCAGTACTTC
V: TRBV6-5; D: TRBD1; J: TRBJ1-2; size: few; CDR3: CASSSRTGGVDGYTF; DNA: TGTGCCAGCAGTTCTCGGACAGGGGGAGTTGATGGCTACACCTTC
V: TRBV7-8; D: TRBD1; J: TRBJ2-3; size: few; CDR3: CASSSRTGYTDTQYF; DNA: TGTGCCAGCAGCTCCCGGACAGGGTACACAGATACGCAGTATTTT
V: TRBV10-2; D: -; J: TRBJ2-4; size: few; CDR3: CASSDPIYIQYF; DNA: TGCGCCAGCAGTGATCCTATTTACATTCAGTACTTC
V: TRBV18; D: -; J: TRBJ2-1; size: few; CDR3: CASSPGRNEQFF; DNA: TGTGCCAGCTCACCGGGCCGAAATGAGCAGTTCTTC
V: TRBV6-4; D: TRBD1; J: TRBJ1-6; size: -; CDR3: CASSDRAGGNSPLHF; DNA: TGTGCCAGCAGTGACCGGGCAGGGGGTAATTCACCCCTCCACTTT
V: TRBV27; D: -; J: TRBJ1-2; size: -; CDR3: CASSFIQMRYGYTF; DNA: TGTGCCAGCAGTTTCATCCAGATGAGATATGGCTACACCTTC
V: TRBV7-9; D: TRBD2; J: TRBJ2-7; size: many; CDR3: CASSPRLAGDSYEQYF; DNA: TGTGCCAGCAGCCCTAGACTAGCGGGAGATAGCTACGAGCAGTACTTC
V: TRBV28; D: -; J: TRBJ1-2; size: -; CDR3: CASSLSLGRGGYTF; DNA: TGTGCCAGCAGTTTATCCCTCGGAAGGGGGGGCTACACCTTC
V: TRBV5-4; D: TRBD1; J: TRBJ2-5; size: -; CDR3: CASSQSTGAGETQYF; DNA: TGTGCCAGCAGTCAGTCCACAGGGGCCGGAGAGACCCAGTACTTC
V: TRBV7-8; D: -; J: TRBJ2-7; size: -; CDR3: CASSSSLGRDPGFSEQYF; DNA: TGTGCCAGCAGCTCCTCACTAGGCCGGGACCCCGGGTTCAGTGAGCAGTACTTC
V: TRBV27; D: TRBD1; J: TRBJ2-7; size: once; CDR3: CASSRGTEGGEQYF; DNA: TGTGCCAGCAGTAGGGGGACAGAAGGGGGCGAGCAGTACTTC
V: TRBV11-3; D: -; J: TRBJ1-1; size: -; CDR3: CASSLGVNTEAFF; DNA: TGTGCCAGCAGCTTGGGGGTGAACACTGAAGCTTTCTTT
V: TRBV4-1; D: TRBD2; J: TRBJ2-2; size: -; CDR3: CASSHGALAVGELFF; DNA: TGCGCCAGCAGCCACGGGGCCCTAGCGGTCGGGGAGCTGTTTTTT
V: TRBV7-2; D: TRBD2; J: TRBJ2-5; size: -; CDR3: CASSLDRTSGRLFQYF; DNA: TGTGCCAGCAGCTTAGATAGGACTAGCGGGCGCCTTTTTCAGTACTTC
V: TRBV15; D: TRBD2; J: TRBJ2-1; size: -; CDR3: CATSRDRRTSGNEQFF; DNA: TGTGCCACCAGCAGAGATCGACGGACTAGCGGGAATGAGCAGTTCTTC
V: TRBV6-1; D: TRBD1; J: TRBJ1-4; size: -; CDR3: CASSVGGQVNEKLFF; DNA: TGTGCCAGCAGTGTAGGGGGACAGGTTAATGAAAAACTGTTTTTT
V: TRBV30; D: -; J: TRBJ1-2; size: -; CDR3: CAWSAGGRGRAYGYTF; DNA: TGTGCCTGGAGTGCTGGGGGACGGGGCAGGGCCTATGGCTACACCTTC
V: TRBV5-4; D: -; J: TRBJ2-7; size: -; CDR3: CASSLVGYEQYF; DNA: TGTGCCAGCAGCTTGGTCGGATACGAGCAGTACTTC
V: TRBV5-4; D: -; J: TRBJ2-5; size: -; CDR3: CASTKDRTESPQYF; DNA: TGTGCCAGCACCAAGGATCGGACTGAGTCCCCCCAGTACTTC
V: TRBV5-1; D: -; J: TRBJ1-3; size: -; CDR3: CASSLAAGQSGNTIYF; DNA: TGCGCCAGCAGCTTAGCTGCCGGGCAATCTGGAAACACCATATATTTT
V: TRBV11-2; D: -; J: TRBJ2-3; size: -; CDR3: CASSPGTVATADTQYF; DNA: TGTGCCAGCAGCCCCGGGACGGTGGCGACGGCAGATACGCAGTATTTT
V: TRBV5-1; D: TRBD1; J: TRBJ2-2; size: -; CDR3: CASGQDTIGELFF; DNA: TGCGCCAGCGGACAGGATACGATCGGGGAGCTGTTTTTT
V: TRBV7-2; D: -; J: TRBJ2-1; size: -; CDR3: CASTPYRAGANNEQFF; DNA: TGTGCCAGCACCCCTTACCGGGCGGGGGCCAACAATGAGCAGTTCTTC
V: TRBV5-4; D: -; J: TRBJ1-2; size: -; CDR3: CASSTIQSNYGYTF; DNA: TGTGCCAGCAGCACCATACAGAGTAACTATGGCTACACCTTC
V: TRBV6-1; D: TRBD1; J: TRBJ1-2; size: -; CDR3: CASSDPDRGRVYGYTF; DNA: TGTGCCAGCAGTGATCCCGACAGGGGGCGGGTCTATGGCTACACCTTC
V: TRBV7-2; D: -; J: TRBJ2-2; size: -; CDR3: CASSSGLLNTGELFF; DNA: TGTGCCAGCAGCTCGGGACTCCTGAACACCGGGGAGCTGTTTTTT
V: TRBV7-6; D: TRBD2; J: TRBJ2-1; size: -; CDR3: CASSLSGTSGGEQFF; DNA: TGTGCCAGCAGCTTATCGGGAACTAGCGGGGGGGAGCAGTTCTTC
V: TRBV6-6; D: -; J: TRBJ1-1; size: -; CDR3: CASSYQNSPEAFF; DNA: TGTGCCAGCAGTTACCAGAACAGCCCTGAAGCTTTCTTT
V: TRBV5-6; D: -; J: TRBJ1-2; size: -; CDR3: CASSLDSRGYYGYTF; DNA: TGTGCCAGCAGCTTGGATAGTAGGGGGTACTATGGCTACACCTTC
V: TRBV6-1; D: -; J: TRBJ1-6; size: few; CDR3: CASSEALEVAPLHF; DNA: TGTGCCAGCAGTGAAGCGCTCGAGGTGGCACCCCTCCACTTT
V: TRBV15; D: -; J: TRBJ1-3; size: once; CDR3: CATSRGNSGNTIYF; DNA: TGTGCCACCAGCAGAGGGAACTCTGGAAACACCATATATTTT
V: TRBV19; D: -; J: TRBJ1-1; size: -; CDR3: CASSSRPRGNTEAFF; DNA: TGTGCCAGTAGTTCGAGACCCAGGGGCAACACTGAAGCTTTCTTT
V: TRBV2; D: TRBD2; J: TRBJ2-3; size: once; CDR3: CASSPGLAGGRGTDTQYF; DNA: TGTGCCAGCAGCCCGGGACTAGCGGGGGGGCGGGGCACAGATACGCAGTATTTT
V: TRBV28; D: -; J: TRBJ1-1; size: few; CDR3: CASSLGGWGALTEAFF; DNA: TGTGCCAGCAGTTTGGGGGGCTGGGGGGCGTTGACTGAAGCTTTCTTT
V: TRBV18; D: TRBD2; J: TRBJ2-7; size: -; CDR3: CASSSTAGLTTYEQYF; DNA: TGTGCCAGCTCATCCACGGCGGGACTAACTACCTACGAGCAGTACTTC
V: TRBV10-3; D: TRBD1; J: TRBJ2-4; size: -; CDR3: CAIGQGAAKNIQYF; DNA: TGTGCCATCGGGCAGGGGGCAGCCAAAAACATTCAGTACTTC